This entry describes one T cell receptor beta chain. The sample belongs to a study of T cell responses to AZD1222 COVID-19 vaccine. Clones were read by immunoSEQ multiplex PCR, and TCRdb kept only the in-frame ones, dropping some. The sample consists of 150,000 to 200,000 clones, around nine tenths of them appearing once. Sequencing was performed on peripheral blood, taken 28 days after the second AZD1222 dose. The receptor was isolated from an adult who received the AZD1222 COVID-19 vaccine.

This CDR3 is CAWSQGHSGNTIYF. The CDR3 DNA follows: TGTGCCTGGAGTCAAGGACACTCTGGAAACACCATATATTTT. The rearrangement links TRBV30 to TRBJ1-3; TRBD1 might be the D (5 bases). Germline V gene data show CDR1 as GTSNPN and CDR2 as SVGIG (reference sequence). CDR3 length: 14 amino acids. Deletions cut 2 bases from V and 0 bases from J, with 8 bases between.